The clone carrying this T cell receptor beta chain was detected many times. Its cognate antigen is unknown. The sample belongs to a study of molecular identifiers for immune sequencing clone quantification. Each CDR3 protein is one row after TCRdb ran MiXCR on the PCR reads. The sample contains about half a million distinct CDR3 sequences, about 26% of which appear only once. Findings and caveats of the study: Beyond 20 RNA copies, clones held over 98% of effector molecules, compared with under 1% in naive cells.

The CDR3 has 16 amino acids. Germline-derived CDR1 and CDR2 are DFQATT and SNEGSKA (reference sequence). J lost 3 bases, V lost 5 bases, and 15 bases had no gene match. The clonotype originates from a human donor in good health. Some libraries in this study had Jurkat cell RNA spiked in. The rearrangement uses TRBV20-1 and TRBJ2-7, with TRBD2 matching over 8 bases. The sequenced material came from naive CD8+ T cells from blood, with Jurkat cell RNA spiked in. Specified subset: FACS-sorted CD8+CD4-CCR7+CD45RA+ naive T cells. Written as DNA, the CDR3 is TGCAGTGCTTTGGGGGCCTATAGCGGGACTCACTACGAGCAGTACTTC. This sequence encodes CSALGAYSGTHYEQYF.